The 27 T cell receptor beta chains in this list originate from one sample, sequenced in a study of shared clonotypes between healthy human individuals (dated by TCRdb to 2018 to 2021). Receptor libraries were prepared by the immunoSEQ multiplex PCR assay. In TCRdb, the immuneACCESS table is reduced to in-frame sequences with V and J assigned. These tables do not hold every clone; where another copy was compared, an unresolved V gene accounts for under half, and the others remain unexplained. The sample table lists 600,000 to 750,000 clones, 90% of them with a count of one. The ten largest clones add up to approximately 35% of the sample. Input material: memory CD8+ T cells from PBMCs. What the cell subset or site label conveys for this sample: CD45RO+ cells pooled with CCR7-negative TemRA cells. These receptors came from a man aged 18 to 30 in good health. Some clones in this sample may be carry-over from other donors' samples.

This rearrangement joins TRBV5-1 to TRBJ2-5, with D possibly being TRBD2 (6 bases). Germline V CDR1 and CDR2: SGHRS, YFSETQ. This CDR3 region has 14 residues. The germline V and J ends were trimmed by 5 bases and 4 bases, with 15 bases remaining between them. The CDR3 loop is CASSRLGDPETQYF. The CDR3 nucleotides are TGCGCCAGCAGTCGACTAGGTGACCCAGAGACCCAGTACTTC.

The chain joins TRBV27 to TRBJ2-6; 7 bases are a match to TRBD1. The CDR3 totals 19 residues. Germline assignment: CDR1 MNHEY and CDR2 SMNVEV (reference sequence). The J segment lost 0 bases and the V segment lost 7 bases, leaving 15 bases of the junction unmatched. DNA for the CDR3: TGTGCCAGCACCCAAGGGTCCGGGACAGCTCTCTCTGGGGCCAACGTCCTGACTTTC. Amino acids: CASTQGSGTALSGANVLTF.

This clone is a singleton in its sample. The chain uses TRBV6-1 and TRBJ2-7, with D uncertain. Germline lookup yields CDR1 MNHNS and CDR2 SASEGT. The CDR3 has 12 amino acids. V was clipped by 3 bases and J by 6 bases, with 9 bases between them. CDR3 amino acids: CASSELSREQYF. Written as DNA, the CDR3 is TGTGCCAGCAGTGAGCTTAGCCGCGAGCAGTACTTC.

The rearrangement uses TRBV7-9 and TRBJ2-4, with a weak D call TRBD2 (5 bases). Germline CDR1 and CDR2: SEHNR and FQNEAQ (reference sequence). This CDR3 contains 15 residues. The V end was cut by 5 bases, the J end by 8 bases, with 19 bases between. CDR3: CASSPLGGSGDIQYF. The CDR3 DNA is TGTGCCAGCAGCCCCTTGGGTGGCAGCGGAGACATTCAGTACTTC.

The gene calls are TRBV4-2 and TRBJ2-7; 7 bases agree with TRBD2. The CDR3 has 15 amino acids. With 0 bases clipped from V and 3 bases from J, the junction kept 5 bases outside the gene matches. The germline V gene encodes CDR1 LGHNA and CDR2 YNFKEQ. The CDR3 region has the DNA TGTGCCAGCAGCCAAGAGTTGGCTAGCGGCTACGAGCAGTACTTC. Its protein is CASSQELASGYEQYF.

The V call is TRBV4-1, the J call TRBJ1-1, with D uncertain. V was cut by 8 bases and J by 4 bases, with 14 bases left in between. This CDR3 is built from 13 residues. Germline loops: CDR1 MGHRA, CDR2 YSYEKL. This CDR3 reads CASRVLWGTEAFF. CDR3 nucleotide sequence: TGCGCCAGCCGGGTCCTCTGGGGCACTGAAGCTTTCTTT.

The V and J genes are TRBV4-1 and TRBJ1-2; D remains unclear. CDR3 length: 12 amino acids. CDR1 and CDR2 from the germline V gene are MGHRA and YSYEKL. V was shortened by 5 bases and J by 7 bases, with 11 bases between the two germline ends. The CDR3: CASSANRGGYTF. The CDR3 DNA sequence: TGCGCCAGCAGCGCCAACCGCGGTGGCTACACCTTC.

This rearrangement joins TRBV5-1 to TRBJ2-7, with TRBD1 matching 9 bases. The CDR3 runs to 14 residues. Looked up from germline, CDR1 is SGHRS and CDR2 is YFSETQ. The ends lost 3 bases at V and 4 bases at J; junction bases unmatched: 5. The CDR3 nucleotides read TGCGCCAGCAGCTGGGACAGGGCACGTTACGAGCAGTACTTC. Protein: CASSWDRARYEQYF. The full variable domain, in which reference TRBV5-1 and TRBJ2-7 provide the parts outside the CDR3, is KAGVTQTPRYLIKTRGQQVTLSCSPISGHRSVSWYQQTPGQGLQFLFEYFSETQRNKGNFPGRFSGRQFSNSRSEMNVSTLELGDSALYLCASSWDRARYEQYFGPGTRLTVT.

The rearrangement uses TRBV11-2 and TRBJ1-4, with no clear D. V was shortened by 1 base and J by 8 bases, with 14 bases between the two germline ends. CDR1 SGHAT and CDR2 FQNNGV come from the germline V gene. The CDR3 sequence is 15 residues long. The CDR3 here is CASSLVGSSGEKLFF. In DNA, the CDR3 is TGTGCCAGCAGCTTAGTTGGCTCCTCCGGCGAAAAACTGTTTTTT.

This chain connects TRBV5-6 to TRBJ2-7, with TRBD1 matching over 10 bases. CDR1 SGHDT and CDR2 YYEEEE come from the germline V gene. J was trimmed by 2 bases and V by 0 bases; bases with no gene match: 2. There are 15 residues in the CDR3. The CDR3 protein is CASSLVGQGPYEQYF. The CDR3 DNA sequence: TGTGCCAGCAGCTTGGTGGGACAGGGGCCCTACGAGCAGTACTTC.

This chain joins TRBV19 and TRBJ2-3; 12 bases agree with TRBD2. This CDR3 comprises 16 residues. Germline V gene data show CDR1 as LNHDA and CDR2 as SQIVND (reference sequence). The junction had 4 bases not matched to a gene; V was cut back by 5 bases and J by 1 base. CDR3 coding DNA: TGTGCCAGTAGTGAACTAGCGGGAGGACGCACAGATACGCAGTATTTT. It translates to CASSELAGGRTDTQYF. The whole variable domain, remainder taken from reference TRBV19 and TRBJ2-3, is DGGITQSPKYLFRKEGQNVTLSCEQNLNHDAMYWYRQDPGQGLRLIYYSQIVNDFQKGDIAEGYSVSREKKESFPLTVTSAQKNPTAFYLCASSELAGGRTDTQYFGPGTRLTVL.

V usage is TRBV11-1 and J usage is TRBJ2-1; 7 bases agree with TRBD2. Trimming at V came to 5 bases and at J to 1 base, leaving 8 bases not matched to a gene. The germline V gene encodes CDR1 SGHAT and CDR2 FQDESV (reference sequence). The CDR3 is made up of 16 amino acids. This CDR3 reads CASSRWRERSYNEQFF. The CDR3 nucleotides are TGTGCCAGCAGCCGTTGGCGGGAGAGGTCCTACAATGAGCAGTTCTTC.

The rearrangement joins TRBV6-1 to TRBJ1-5, with a weak D call TRBD1 (5 bases). The CDR3 length is 14 residues. Trimming took 10 bases from V and 4 from J, leaving 17 bases between them. Germline V CDR1 and CDR2: MNHNS, SASEGT. The CDR3 here is CATPGPWANQPQHF. The CDR3 bases are TGTGCCACACCGGGACCTTGGGCAAATCAGCCCCAGCATTTT.

A few counts support this clone. CDR3: CASSLAVGRELFF. The DNA for the CDR3 is TGCGCCAGCAGCTTGGCGGTGGGGCGGGAGCTGTTTTTT. The gene calls are TRBV5-1 and TRBJ2-2, with TRBD1 as a possible D gene (5 bases). Trimming stripped 0 bases from V and 9 bases from J, with 9 bases between. Germline values: CDR1 SGHRS, CDR2 YFSETQ. The CDR3 spans 13 residues.

This clone was counted a few times. This sequence joins TRBV29-1 and TRBJ1-1; D remains unclear. In germline, CDR1 is SQVTM, CDR2 ANQGSEA. Trimming took off 6 bases at V and 1 base at J, with 9 bases between the two ends. CDR3 length: 12 residues. The DNA for the CDR3 is TGCAGCGTCGTCCCACAGAACACTGAAGCTTTCTTT. Translating it yields CSVVPQNTEAFF.

CDR3 sequence (DNA): TGTGCCAGCAGTTTAGGAGGGGCGCCCAGCTATGGCTACACCTTC. It specifies CASSLGGAPSYGYTF. The chain carries TRBV27 and TRBJ1-2; possibly TRBD1 for D (5 bases). From germline, CDR1 is MNHEY and CDR2 SMNVEV (reference sequence). This CDR3 has 15 residues. Trimming stripped 2 bases from V and 4 bases from J, with 14 bases between.

This chain links TRBV4-1 with TRBJ1-1; D unresolved. The CDR3 covers 13 residues. V dropped 3 bases and J dropped 11 bases, with 16 bases sitting between them. Germline CDR1 reads MGHRA; CDR2 reads YSYEKL. As DNA, the CDR3 is TGCGCCAGCAGCCAGGGAGCAGTCGGGAATGCTTTCTTT. Protein product: CASSQGAVGNAFF.

The CDR3 region has the DNA TGTGCCAGCAGTGAAGCAGTCAGCAGGGGAGAGACCCAGTACTTC. It encodes CASSEAVSRGETQYF. The rearrangement links TRBV6-1 to TRBJ2-5; D possibly corresponds to TRBD1 (6 bases). The length of the CDR3 is 15 residues. Trimming cost V 0 bases and J 4 bases, with 12 bases left between them. Germline loops: CDR1 MNHNS, CDR2 SASEGT.

This clone has only one observation. This chain joins TRBV19 and TRBJ1-5, with no clear D. The germline V and J ends were trimmed by 4 bases and 9 bases, with 22 bases remaining between them. Germline V gene data show CDR1 as LNHDA and CDR2 as SQIVND (reference sequence). The length of the CDR3 is 16 residues. CDR3 protein: CASSSWVEEAGPPQHF. In DNA form, the CDR3 reads TGTGCCAGTAGTAGCTGGGTTGAGGAGGCTGGTCCGCCCCAGCATTTT. Full variable domain (rest looked up from reference TRBV19 and TRBJ1-5): DGGITQSPKYLFRKEGQNVTLSCEQNLNHDAMYWYRQDPGQGLRLIYYSQIVNDFQKGDIAEGYSVSREKKESFPLTVTSAQKNPTAFYLCASSSWVEEAGPPQHFGDGTRLSIL.

For this clone: This may come from a read error, since a much larger clone is one base off. V gene TRBV5-4 combines with J gene TRBJ2-7; possibly TRBD1 or TRBD2 for D (6 bases each). From germline, CDR1 is SGHNT and CDR2 YYREEE (reference sequence). Trimming cost V 4 bases and J 6 bases, with 23 bases left between them. The CDR3 loop spans 16 amino acids. The CDR3 DNA reads TGTGCCAGCAGCCAGCGGACCGGGGGCAGAACCTGCGAGCAGTACTTC. It is translated as CASSQRTGGRTCEQYF.

V is TRBV5-8 and J is TRBJ2-7; TRBD2 is a possible D gene (6 bases). Germline CDR1 is SGHTS and CDR2 is YDEGEE. Trimming removed 0 bases at V and 2 bases at J, with 12 bases between. This CDR3 has 15 amino acids. CDR3 amino acids: CASSLVLGSAYEQYF. In DNA, the CDR3 is TGTGCCAGCAGCTTGGTCCTCGGGAGTGCCTACGAGCAGTACTTC.

The V gene is TRBV11-2, the J gene TRBJ1-2; TRBD1 is a possible D gene (5 bases). The length of the CDR3 is 16 residues. Germline assignment: CDR1 SGHAT and CDR2 FQNNGV. V lost 4 bases to trimming and J lost 3 bases, with 18 bases between them. The CDR3 DNA is TGTGCCAGCAGCTCAAAGGGACCGCTCATTGACTATGGCTACACCTTC. Encoded protein: CASSSKGPLIDYGYTF.

The V call is TRBV2, the J call TRBJ2-7, with a tentative D call TRBD1 (5 bases). V was trimmed by 2 bases and J by 1 base, leaving 12 bases between them. In germline, CDR1 is SNHLY, CDR2 FYNNEI. The CDR3 spans 15 residues. The CDR3 nucleotides are TGTGCCAGCAGTGAAAGACAGATTGGTTCCTACGAGCAGTACTTC. Translating it yields CASSERQIGSYEQYF.

The gene calls are TRBV7-6 and TRBJ1-1; D uncertain. V lost 2 bases and J 0 bases, leaving 13 bases between the germline ends. The CDR3 contains 16 residues. The germline V gene encodes CDR1 SGHVS and CDR2 FNYEAQ. The CDR3, as DNA: TGTGCCAGCAGCTTATTCGAACAGACCTTGAACACTGAAGCTTTCTTT. This sequence encodes CASSLFEQTLNTEAFF.

This clone was detected once. The chain couples TRBV5-1 to TRBJ2-2; 11 nucleotides line up with TRBD2. CDR1 is SGHRS, CDR2 YFSETQ, per germline. Trimming cost V 4 bases and J 0 bases; bases outside gene matches: 14. This CDR3 contains 20 residues. The DNA for the CDR3 is TGCGCCAGCAGCGTGACCGGGACAGAACTAGCGGGGGCGAACACCGGGGAGCTGTTTTTT. Translation: CASSVTGTELAGANTGELFF.

The gene calls are TRBV9 and TRBJ2-7, with 12 nucleotides matching TRBD1. V lost 0 bases and J lost 5; bases outside the gene matches: 9. The CDR3 totals 17 residues. Germline loops: CDR1 SGDLS, CDR2 YYNGEE. The CDR3 protein is CASSVGWGQGAQHEQYF. The CDR3 coding sequence is TGTGCCAGCAGCGTAGGCTGGGGACAGGGGGCGCAGCACGAGCAGTACTTC.

The chain couples TRBV7-6 to TRBJ2-7; tentative D call: TRBD2 (5 bases). In germline, CDR1 is SGHVS, CDR2 FNYEAQ. This CDR3 has 15 residues. V lost 5 bases and J 0 bases, leaving 14 bases between the germline ends. CDR3 sequence: CASSLGVISSYEQYF. DNA of the CDR3: TGTGCCAGCAGCCTCGGGGTCATCAGCTCCTACGAGCAGTACTTC.